This entry lists 32 T cell receptor beta chains sequenced from one sample in a study of blood T cell repertoires in COVID-19. Data came from immunoSEQ multiplex PCR; TCRdb stores just in-frame clones and leaves some out. The table shows 150,000 or so clones, with about 85% occurring only once. Sequencing used peripheral blood. Receptors originate from a man aged 60-69 years with COVID-19, enrolled during active disease.

This chain links TRBV6-2 or TRBV6-3 with TRBJ1-1; D not certain. The CDR3 runs 17 residues. V lost 0 bases and J 0 bases, leaving 14 bases between the germline ends. Germline V gene sequence: CDR1 MNHEY, CDR2 SVGEGT. The CDR3 here is CASSYSSQTSVNTEAFF. CDR3 sequence (DNA): TGTGCCAGCAGTTACTCCTCACAAACAAGCGTGAACACTGAAGCTTTCTTT.

The V and J genes are TRBV28 and TRBJ1-4; 9 bases are a match to TRBD1. V lost 5 bases, J lost 8 bases, and 9 bases stayed unmatched. The CDR3 contains 15 residues. The germline gives CDR1 MDHEN, CDR2 SYDVKM. CDR3 sequence reads: CASSGPGQGLEKLFF. The CDR3 bases are TGTGCCAGCAGTGGACCGGGACAGGGATTAGAAAAACTGTTTTTT.

The chain recombines TRBV19 with TRBJ1-5; TRBD1 matches at 12 bases. With 3 bases clipped from V and 6 bases from J, the junction kept 3 bases outside the gene matches. CDR3 length equals 15 residues. Per germline, CDR1 LNHDA and CDR2 SQIVND (reference sequence). CDR3 in amino acids: CASSIGTGGFQPQHF. CDR3 DNA sequence: TGTGCCAGTAGTATTGGGACAGGGGGCTTTCAGCCCCAGCATTTT.

The chain carries TRBV7-2 and TRBJ1-4, with 8 bases fitting TRBD1. J was trimmed by 5 bases and V by 4 bases; bases with no gene match: 6. Per the germline V gene, CDR1 is SGHTA and CDR2 is FQGNSA. This CDR3 comprises 15 residues. CDR3 residues: CASSYNRGGNEKLFF. For the CDR3, the DNA is TGTGCCAGCAGCTACAACAGGGGGGGCAATGAAAAACTGTTTTTT.

This clone was detected only once. This chain uses TRBV6-5 with TRBJ1-1, with D hard to call. V dropped 2 bases and J dropped 4 bases, with 8 bases sitting between them. Per the germline V gene, CDR1 is MNHEY and CDR2 is SVGAGI. The CDR3 consists of 13 residues. The CDR3 loop reads CASSYRLFTEAFF. In DNA, the CDR3 is TGTGCCAGCAGTTACCGTTTGTTCACTGAAGCTTTCTTT.

The J gene is TRBJ1-2, the V gene TRBV14; D is possibly TRBD1 (6 bases). The V and J ends lost 1 base and 5 bases respectively, with 17 bases between them. The CDR3 is 16 residues long. Germline V gene sequence: CDR1 SGHDN, CDR2 FVKESK. This CDR3 reads CASSQGSVVQGYGYTF. The CDR3 nucleotides read TGTGCCAGCAGCCAAGGGTCTGTGGTACAGGGTTATGGCTACACCTTC.

This chain uses TRBV18 with TRBJ1-1, with 9 positions matching TRBD1. V lost 2 bases and J lost 5; bases outside the gene matches: 6. Germline V gene data show CDR1 as KGHSH and CDR2 as LQKENI. This CDR3 contains 15 residues. The CDR3 coding sequence is TGTGCCAGCTCACCATCGGGACAGGGTAGGACTGAAGCTTTCTTT. It specifies CASSPSGQGRTEAFF.

The chain joins TRBV3-1 (or the pseudogene TRBV3-2) to TRBJ2-7, with 7 bases fitting TRBD1. Trimming removed 1 base from V and 9 bases from J; junction bases left unmatched: 9. CDR3 length: 14 amino acids. Germline CDR1 and CDR2: LGHDT and YNNKEL (reference sequence). The CDR3 nucleotides read TGTGCCAGCAGCCAAGCCGCCACAGGGGACGGGCAGTACTTC. It is translated as CASSQAATGDGQYF.

V and J are TRBV5-6 and TRBJ1-3, with TRBD1 identical over 7 bases. J was trimmed by 0 bases and V by 4 bases; bases with no gene match: 7. The germline V gene encodes CDR1 SGHDT and CDR2 YYEEEE. This CDR3 spans 16 amino acids. The CDR3 DNA reads TGTGCCAGCAGCCGACGACAGGGAGTCTCTGGAAACACCATATATTTT. The encoded protein is CASSRRQGVSGNTIYF.

The chain uses TRBV5-1 and TRBJ1-3, with 9 nucleotides matching TRBD1. The CDR3 length is 18 residues. Germline V gives CDR1 SGHRS, CDR2 YFSETQ. With 3 bases clipped from V and 0 bases from J, the junction kept 10 bases outside the gene matches. CDR3 protein: CASSSKQGAGGSGNTIYF. CDR3 sequence (DNA): TGCGCCAGCAGCTCGAAACAGGGGGCTGGGGGCTCTGGAAACACCATATATTTT.

The gene calls are TRBV25-1 and TRBJ1-4, with 7 bases matching TRBD1. Germline values: CDR1 MGHDK, CDR2 SYGVNS. The length of the CDR3 is 16 residues. Trimming took 4 bases from V and 5 from J; bases not matched to a gene: 10. CDR3 bases: TGTGCCAGCAGTGTCGCCAAACCGGGACAGAATGAAAAACTGTTTTTT. Translation gives CASSVAKPGQNEKLFF.

V usage is TRBV10-3 and J usage is TRBJ1-3; 7 nucleotides agree with TRBD1. The CDR3 extends over 15 amino acids. The germline V gene encodes CDR1 ENHRY and CDR2 SYGVKD. Trimming cost V 9 bases and J 0 bases; bases outside gene matches: 8. For the CDR3, the DNA is TGTGCCATATCCCCGGGGACAGCCTCTGGAAACACCATATATTTT. Translated, it gives CAISPGTASGNTIYF.

The CDR3, as DNA: TGTGCCAGCATCCCCCCGGGAGGGGCTAACTATGGCTACACCTTC. This gives the protein CASIPPGGANYGYTF. The chain joins TRBV6-6 to TRBJ1-2; a weak D match, TRBD1 (5 bases). The germline V and J ends were trimmed by 7 bases and 0 bases, with 15 bases remaining between them. There are 15 residues in the CDR3. From germline, CDR1 is MNHNY and CDR2 SVGAGI (reference sequence).

The chain uses TRBV7-2 and TRBJ2-7, with 8 bases lining up with TRBD2. CDR1 is SGHTA and CDR2 is FQGNSA in the germline V gene. The CDR3 totals 17 residues. V shed 1 base, J shed 0 bases, and the junction held 8 bases outside the gene matches. The CDR3 spells CASSLVSGSLTSYEQYF. The DNA of the CDR3 is TGTGCCAGCAGCTTAGTGAGCGGGAGCCTTACCTCCTACGAGCAGTACTTC.

The rearrangement links TRBV7-3 to TRBJ2-3; no firm D call. Trimming pared 0 bases from V and 4 bases from J, leaving 8 bases between. Germline-derived CDR1 and CDR2 are SGHTA and FQGTGA. The CDR3 covers 14 residues. The CDR3 DNA reads TGTGCCAGCAGCTTAACGGGTCGGGCAGATACGCAGTATTTT. Translating it yields CASSLTGRADTQYF. The whole variable domain, filled in from reference TRBV7-3 and TRBJ2-3, reads GAGVSQTPSNKVTEKGKYVELRCDPISGHTALYWYRQSLGQGPEFLIYFQGTGAADDSGLPNDRFFAVRPEGSVSTLKIQRTERGDSAVYLCASSLTGRADTQYFGPGTRLTVL.

The rearrangement uses TRBV19 and TRBJ2-7; 8 bases fit TRBD1. The germline gives CDR1 LNHDA, CDR2 SQIVND (reference sequence). CDR3 length: 15 residues. J was trimmed by 2 bases and V by 1 base; bases with no gene match: 4. The CDR3 here is CASSIARTGPYEQYF. The CDR3 DNA reads TGTGCCAGTAGTATAGCCAGGACAGGGCCCTACGAGCAGTACTTC.

This clone was found a few times. V usage is TRBV6-5 and J usage is TRBJ2-7, with D possibly being TRBD1 (5 bases). Germline CDR1 MNHEY, CDR2 SVGAGI. This CDR3 has 14 residues. V was cut by 11 bases and J by 2 bases, with 19 bases left in between. CDR3 nucleotides: TGTGCCTCACGAAAGATGACAGCCGCCTACGAGCAGTACTTC. Translation: CASRKMTAAYEQYF.

The CDR3 reads CASSHGQNSGNTIYF. The CDR3 DNA follows: TGTGCCAGCAGCCATGGACAGAACTCTGGAAACACCATATATTTT. V usage is TRBV11-2 and J usage is TRBJ1-3; TRBD1 might be the D (6 bases). V was trimmed by 5 bases and J by 0 bases, leaving 11 bases between them. Germline V lookup: CDR1 SGHAT, CDR2 FQNNGV. The CDR3 is made up of 15 amino acids.

V usage is TRBV19 and J usage is TRBJ1-2; D gene ambiguous. Germline assignment: CDR1 LNHDA and CDR2 SQIVND (reference sequence). The CDR3 extends over 16 amino acids. Trimming left V 0 bases short and J 5 bases short, with 16 bases between. This CDR3 is CASSIDLSVQEYGYTF. The CDR3 coding sequence is TGTGCCAGTAGTATAGATCTATCCGTTCAGGAATATGGCTACACCTTC.

The rearrangement links TRBV7-2 to TRBJ2-5, with D perhaps matching TRBD1 (5 bases). V lost 0 bases to trimming and J lost 4 bases, with 9 bases between them. CDR1 is SGHTA, CDR2 FQGNSA, per germline. The CDR3 covers 14 residues. CDR3 in DNA: TGTGCCAGCAGCTTAGCTCGGACACCAGAGACCCAGTACTTC. Protein sequence: CASSLARTPETQYF.

The CDR3 region has the DNA TGTGCCAGTTCACCTAGCGGGCCACGCACAGATACGCAGTATTTT. It yields the protein CASSPSGPRTDTQYF. This chain joins TRBV19 and TRBJ2-3, with 8 bases identical to TRBD2. CDR1 LNHDA and CDR2 SQIVND come from the germline V gene (reference sequence). The V and J ends lost 8 bases and 1 base, in that order; junction bases with no gene match: 8. The CDR3 is made up of 15 amino acids.

The chain joins TRBV6-1 to TRBJ2-3; 8 nucleotides align to TRBD1. The CDR3 runs 14 residues. Per germline, CDR1 MNHNS and CDR2 SASEGT. With V trimmed by 1 base and J by 8 bases, 5 bases remained unmatched. The CDR3 region is CASSEGTGSATQYF. Here the CDR3 DNA reads TGTGCCAGCAGTGAAGGGACAGGGAGCGCTACGCAGTATTTT.

The chain links TRBV7-3 to TRBJ2-3; unclear D gene. Trimming stripped 5 bases from V and 0 bases from J, with 9 bases between. The germline V gene has CDR1 SGHTA and CDR2 FQGTGA. The CDR3 has 14 amino acids. In DNA, the CDR3 is TGTGCCAGCAGCCCTCGAGCTAGCACAGATACGCAGTATTTT. Amino acid sequence: CASSPRASTDTQYF.

This sequence joins TRBV19 and TRBJ1-1; tentative D call: TRBD1 (6 bases). Germline CDR1 LNHDA, CDR2 SQIVND (reference sequence). V was clipped by 6 bases and J by 4 bases, with 12 bases between them. The CDR3 consists of 13 residues. The CDR3 region is CASSLGDTTEAFF. The CDR3 DNA reads TGTGCCAGTAGCCTAGGGGACACCACTGAAGCTTTCTTT.

This clone was counted many times. The chain carries TRBV7-9 and TRBJ2-7, with D possibly being TRBD2 (5 bases). Looked up from germline, CDR1 is SEHNR and CDR2 is FQNEAQ (reference sequence). Deletions cut 5 bases from V and 1 base from J, with 15 bases between. The CDR3 has 15 amino acids. The CDR3 DNA follows: TGTGCCAGCAGCCCCGGGATGGGGTTATCCTACGAGCAGTACTTC. Its translation is CASSPGMGLSYEQYF.

This clone was detected only once. The V call is TRBV5-1, the J call TRBJ2-1; TRBD2 agrees at 9 bases. After removal of 3 bases from V and 5 bases from J, the junction contained 12 bases not matched to a gene. In germline, CDR1 is SGHRS, CDR2 YFSETQ. This CDR3 is built from 17 residues. CDR3 sequence: CASSSYILAGRDNEQFF. The CDR3 nucleotides are TGCGCCAGCAGCTCTTACATACTAGCGGGCAGAGACAATGAGCAGTTCTTC.

The V call is TRBV18, the J call TRBJ2-7; TRBD1 agrees at 10 bases. J lost 0 bases, V lost 5 bases, and 4 bases had no gene match. CDR3 length: 15 amino acids. The germline V gene encodes CDR1 KGHSH and CDR2 LQKENI. CDR3 protein: CASSGQGGSSYEQYF. DNA for the CDR3: TGTGCCAGCTCAGGACAGGGGGGGTCCTCCTACGAGCAGTACTTC.

The J gene is TRBJ2-7, the V gene TRBV27; D may be TRBD1 (5 bases). The germline gives CDR1 MNHEY, CDR2 SMNVEV (reference sequence). Trimming shortened V by 8 bases and J by 2 bases, and 13 bases separated the two germline ends. This CDR3 spans 13 amino acids. CDR3 bases: TGTGCCAGCGCGACAGCGCCAACCTACGAGCAGTACTTC. It specifies CASATAPTYEQYF.

The chain uses TRBV18 and TRBJ1-2; the D gene is possibly TRBD1 (5 bases). Germline V gives CDR1 KGHSH, CDR2 LQKENI. The ends were cut back, 0 bases at V and 2 bases at J, with 10 bases in the middle. CDR3 length: 15 residues. Written as DNA, the CDR3 is TGTGCCAGCTCACCACCGGAAGGGGCAAACTATGGCTACACCTTC. It specifies CASSPPEGANYGYTF.

The rearrangement uses TRBV5-4 and TRBJ1-5, with TRBD1 identical over 9 bases. The V and J ends lost 4 bases and 7 bases, in that order; junction bases with no gene match: 12. This CDR3 comprises 16 residues. CDR1 is SGHNT and CDR2 is YYREEE in the germline V gene (reference sequence). CDR3 loop: CASSRMDRGRDQPQHF. CDR3 sequence (DNA): TGTGCCAGCAGCCGGATGGACAGGGGAAGGGACCAGCCCCAGCATTTT.

J is TRBJ1-5 and V is TRBV19; D gene uncertain. Germline CDR1 LNHDA, CDR2 SQIVND (reference sequence). V lost 3 bases, J lost 9 bases, and 15 bases lay in between. This CDR3 has 14 amino acids. The chain's CDR3 is CASSIQGRDLPQHF. CDR3 bases: TGTGCCAGTAGTATTCAAGGACGGGATCTGCCCCAGCATTTT.

The chain employs TRBV3-1 (or the pseudogene TRBV3-2) and TRBJ1-2; D is perhaps TRBD1 (6 bases). Trimming pared 4 bases from V and 6 bases from J, leaving 21 bases between. Germline V gene data show CDR1 as LGHDT and CDR2 as YNNKEL (reference sequence). This CDR3 contains 16 residues. CDR3 sequence reads: CASSPTTRTAANGYTF. The CDR3 region has the DNA TGTGCCAGCAGCCCTACGACCCGGACAGCGGCTAATGGCTACACCTTC.